These 19 T cell receptor beta chains were all obtained from the same sample, sequenced in a study of cytomegalovirus exposure and HLA in healthy donors. PCR primers comprised 60 Vbeta and 13 Jbeta primers. Repertoires were generated with immunoSEQ multiplex PCR, while TCRdb's copy carries only in-frame clones and drops some. The data hold roughly 69,000 clones, with about 76% observed a single time. Sequenced: PBMCs. These TCRs come from a man aged 50-59 years in good health and CMV-seronegative.

This clone is medium-sized by share. The chain recombines TRBV4-1 with TRBJ1-1; the match to TRBD1 covers 7 bases. The germline gives CDR1 MGHRA, CDR2 YSYEKL. The CDR3 sequence is 17 residues long. After removal of 1 base from V and 4 bases from J, the junction contained 12 bases not matched to a gene. CDR3 sequence reads: CASSQAAGGSYSTEAFF. The CDR3 DNA reads TGCGCCAGCAGCCAAGCGGCAGGGGGAAGTTATAGCACTGAAGCTTTCTTT.

This clone was detected only once. The chain employs TRBV13 and TRBJ1-6; 7 bases are a match to TRBD1. This CDR3 contains 18 residues. V lost 4 bases, J lost 9 bases, and 18 bases stayed unmatched. Germline assignment: CDR1 PRHDT and CDR2 FYEKMQ (reference sequence). The CDR3 DNA follows: TGTGCCAGCAGCTCACGGAGTCCGACAGGGTGGGCGGGTTCACCCCTCCACTTT. It encodes CASSSRSPTGWAGSPLHF.

Details on this clone: The sample has other DNA sequences that encode this CDR3 too. The chain recombines TRBV9 with TRBJ2-3; 15 positions agree with TRBD2. From germline, CDR1 is SGDLS and CDR2 YYNGEE. V gave up 1 base and J gave up 6 bases; unmatched junction bases: 6. The CDR3 is 17 amino acids. The CDR3 reads CASSVSGTSGGLDTQYF. The CDR3 nucleotides are TGTGCCAGCAGCGTATCCGGGACTAGCGGGGGGTTGGATACGCAGTATTTT.

This chain uses TRBV10-3 with TRBJ2-7, with D maybe TRBD2 (5 bases). Germline V gene lookup returns CDR1 ENHRY and CDR2 SYGVKD. Trimming removed 3 bases from V and 6 bases from J, with 15 bases in between. CDR3 size: 14 residues. The CDR3 sequence is CAISDEGAFGEQYF. CDR3 nucleotide sequence: TGTGCCATCAGTGACGAGGGAGCCTTCGGCGAGCAGTACTTC.

This chain links TRBV2 with TRBJ2-3, with TRBD2 matching over 11 bases. CDR1 is SNHLY, CDR2 FYNNEI, per germline. The CDR3 spans 16 residues. With 6 bases clipped from V and 2 bases from J, the junction kept 7 bases outside the gene matches. The DNA for the CDR3 is TGTGCCAGCAGCGCCGGACTAGCGGGCTACACAGATACGCAGTATTTT. Translation: CASSAGLAGYTDTQYF.

The chain is built from TRBV14 and TRBJ1-3; no clear D gene. Germline lookup yields CDR1 SGHDN and CDR2 FVKESK. Trimming cost V 1 base and J 6 bases, with 10 bases left between them. This CDR3 has 14 residues. The CDR3 region is CASSQGAKQNTIYF. The CDR3, as DNA: TGTGCCAGCAGCCAAGGGGCCAAGCAAAACACCATATATTTT. Complete variable domain (other parts from reference TRBV14 and TRBJ1-3): EAGVTQFPSHSVIEKGQTVTLRCDPISGHDNLYWYRRVMGKEIKFLLHFVKESKQDESGMPNNRFLAERTGGTYSTLKVQPAELEDSGVYFCASSQGAKQNTIYFGEGSWLTVV.

This rearrangement joins TRBV5-1 to TRBJ1-4, with 7 positions matching TRBD1. Trimming cost V 3 bases and J 7 bases; bases outside gene matches: 12. The germline gives CDR1 SGHRS, CDR2 YFSETQ. The CDR3 loop spans 16 amino acids. The chain's CDR3 is CASSSAPGGSGEKLFF. CDR3 in DNA: TGCGCCAGCAGCTCGGCCCCAGGGGGGTCCGGTGAAAAACTGTTTTTT. Combining the CDR3 with reference TRBV5-1 and TRBJ1-4 gives the whole variable domain KAGVTQTPRYLIKTRGQQVTLSCSPISGHRSVSWYQQTPGQGLQFLFEYFSETQRNKGNFPGRFSGRQFSNSRSEMNVSTLELGDSALYLCASSSAPGGSGEKLFFGSGTQLSVL.

The chain recombines TRBV11-1 with TRBJ2-7, with 10 bases fitting TRBD1. V dropped 5 bases and J dropped 1; count of bases not matched to a gene: 5. CDR1 and CDR2 from the germline V gene are SGHAT and FQDESV (reference sequence). The CDR3 runs to 15 residues. The CDR3 nucleotides read TGTGCCAGCAGCCTTAGGACAGGGGGATCCTACGAGCAGTACTTC. This codes for CASSLRTGGSYEQYF.

The J gene is TRBJ1-2, the V gene TRBV5-4; 10 bases agree with TRBD1. Trimming cost V 6 bases and J 8 bases; bases outside gene matches: 7. Germline V lookup: CDR1 SGHNT, CDR2 YYREEE (reference sequence). CDR3 length equals 13 residues. The CDR3 sequence: CASIPGQGGGYTF. The DNA of the CDR3 is TGTGCCAGCATCCCAGGACAGGGGGGAGGCTACACCTTC. Drawing the rest from reference TRBV5-4 and TRBJ1-2, the complete variable domain is ETGVTQSPTHLIKTRGQQVTLRCSSQSGHNTVSWYQQALGQGPQFIFQYYREEENGRGNFPPRFSGLQFPNYSSELNVNALELDDSALYLCASIPGQGGGYTFGSGTRLTVV.

The chain carries TRBV18 and TRBJ1-1; D is unresolved. Germline V gene lookup returns CDR1 KGHSH and CDR2 LQKENI. V gave up 3 bases and J gave up 7 bases, with 15 bases separating them. CDR3 length: 14 residues. CDR3 amino acids: CASSPEGIGGEAFF. CDR3 bases: TGTGCCAGCTCACCGGAAGGGATTGGAGGTGAAGCTTTCTTT.

V is TRBV6-6 and J is TRBJ2-3, with 9 bases that match TRBD2. With 2 bases clipped from V and 6 bases from J, the junction kept 6 bases outside the gene matches. This CDR3 is 15 amino acids long. Per germline, CDR1 MNHNY and CDR2 SVGAGI (reference sequence). CDR3 nucleotide sequence: TGTGCCAGCAGTTACCTAGCGGGACCCGTGGATACGCAGTATTTT. Its translation: CASSYLAGPVDTQYF.

Turning to this clone: A read error may produce the germline difference seen at one junction end. This chain uses TRBV7-9 with TRBJ1-5; no firm D call. There are 11 residues in the CDR3. Germline CDR1 reads SEHNR; CDR2 reads FQNEAQ (reference sequence). CDR3 in amino acids: CSSSFPGPQHF. For the CDR3, the DNA is TGTTCCAGCAGCTTCCCGGGGCCCCAGCATTTT.

The chain employs TRBV4-1 and TRBJ2-7; 9 nucleotides match TRBD2. CDR1 is MGHRA, CDR2 YSYEKL, per germline. This CDR3 region has 19 residues. Losses at the gene ends were 1 base for V and 9 bases for J; bases not matched to a gene: 22. The CDR3 protein is CASSQVQSGLAGAAQGQYF. As DNA, the CDR3 is TGCGCCAGCAGCCAAGTTCAGTCGGGGTTAGCGGGGGCCGCCCAGGGGCAGTACTTC.

The gene calls are TRBV11-2 and TRBJ2-7, with D perhaps matching TRBD2 (6 bases). CDR1 and CDR2 from the germline V gene are SGHAT and FQNNGV. The CDR3 extends over 15 amino acids. Deletions cut 1 base from V and 0 bases from J, with 10 bases between. The CDR3 sequence is CASSLGLGASYEQYF. CDR3 sequence (DNA): TGTGCCAGCAGCTTAGGACTAGGTGCCTCCTACGAGCAGTACTTC.

The chain uses TRBV5-1 and TRBJ1-6; 8 positions agree with TRBD1. Germline trimming cut 4 bases from V and 6 bases from J; bases unmatched to any gene: 6. Germline loops: CDR1 SGHRS, CDR2 YFSETQ. The CDR3 extends over 15 amino acids. The CDR3 DNA reads as TGCGCCAGCAGCCTTCGGACAGGGCTTAATTCACCCCTCCACTTT. It encodes CASSLRTGLNSPLHF.

Only a few counts were recorded for this clone. The chain recombines TRBV6-4 with TRBJ2-3; 16 bases map to TRBD2. The CDR3 runs 16 residues. With 2 bases clipped from V and 4 bases from J, the junction kept 0 bases outside the gene matches. Germline V gene sequence: CDR1 MRHNA, CDR2 SNTAGT. The CDR3 nucleotides are TGTGCCAGCAGTGACGGGACTAGCGGGGGGGCAGATACGCAGTATTTT. Protein sequence: CASSDGTSGGADTQYF.

This clone occurred a few times. This chain connects TRBV6-1 to TRBJ2-1; D unclear. The V gene lost 6 bases and the J gene lost 10 bases, with 16 bases spanning the gap. The CDR3 extends over 13 amino acids. Germline V lookup: CDR1 MNHNS, CDR2 SASEGT. The CDR3 loop is CASRLISGLEQFF. CDR3 DNA: TGTGCCAGCAGACTCATCTCAGGTCTAGAGCAGTTCTTC.

The J gene is TRBJ2-3, the V gene TRBV5-1; 9 bases are shared with TRBD2. J gave up 6 bases and V 1 base, and 15 bases lay outside the gene matches. The CDR3 spans 18 residues. Germline V gives CDR1 SGHRS, CDR2 YFSETQ. CDR3 in amino acids: CASSLSPVGAAGGDTQYF. The CDR3 DNA sequence: TGCGCCAGCAGCTTGTCGCCCGTGGGGGCCGCGGGGGGGGATACGCAGTATTTT.

V and J are TRBV7-9 and TRBJ1-6; 10 bases fit TRBD1. This CDR3 has 16 residues. Losses at the gene ends were 5 bases for V and 7 bases for J; bases not matched to a gene: 8. Germline CDR1 SEHNR, CDR2 FQNEAQ (reference sequence). This chain's CDR3 is CASSARGDRGNSPLHF. CDR3 bases: TGTGCCAGCAGCGCACGAGGGGACAGGGGAAATTCACCCCTCCACTTT.